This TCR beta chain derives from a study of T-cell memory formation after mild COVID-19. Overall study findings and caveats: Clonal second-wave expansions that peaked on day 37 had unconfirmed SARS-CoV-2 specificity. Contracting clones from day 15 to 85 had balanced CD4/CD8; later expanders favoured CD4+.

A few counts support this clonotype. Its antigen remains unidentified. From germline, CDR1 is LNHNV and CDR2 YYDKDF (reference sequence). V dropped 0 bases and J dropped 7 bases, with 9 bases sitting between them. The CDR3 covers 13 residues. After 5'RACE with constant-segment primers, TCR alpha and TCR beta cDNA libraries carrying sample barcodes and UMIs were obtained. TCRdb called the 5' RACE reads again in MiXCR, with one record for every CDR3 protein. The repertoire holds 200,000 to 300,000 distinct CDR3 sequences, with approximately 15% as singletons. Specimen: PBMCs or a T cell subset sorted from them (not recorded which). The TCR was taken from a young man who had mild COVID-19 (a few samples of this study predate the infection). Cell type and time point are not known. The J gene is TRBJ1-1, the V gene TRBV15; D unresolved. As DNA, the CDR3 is TGTGCCACCAGCAGAGACGGGTGGGATGAAGCTTTCTTT. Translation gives CATSRDGWDEAFF.